Below, 30 T cell receptor beta chains from the same sample are listed, as sequenced in a study of blood T cell repertoires in COVID-19. The data were produced by immunoSEQ multiplex PCR, yet TCRdb's version contains in-frame clones alone and is incomplete. The data show about 260,000 clones, about nine tenths seen once. The source material was peripheral blood. The receptors here all came from a woman between 45 and 60 years old who had recovered from COVID-19.

The gene calls are TRBV4-2 and TRBJ2-1; 11 bases are a match to TRBD2. The germline V gene encodes CDR1 LGHNA and CDR2 YNFKEQ. The CDR3 has 18 amino acids. V trimming: 0 bases; J trimming: 5 bases; junction bases outside the gene matches: 9. CDR3 sequence (DNA): TGTGCCAGCAGCCAAGAAGGATTAGCGGGAGGGCCACACAATGAGCAGTTCTTC. Its protein is CASSQEGLAGGPHNEQFF.

V usage is TRBV27 and J usage is TRBJ2-5; 12 positions match TRBD2. This CDR3 spans 18 amino acids. The V segment lost 4 bases and the J segment 8 bases; nucleotides outside the gene matches: 17. Looked up from germline, CDR1 is MNHEY and CDR2 is SMNVEV (reference sequence). CDR3 sequence reads: CASSSSSGGAIGAVTQYF. CDR3 coding DNA: TGTGCCAGCAGTTCATCTAGCGGGGGGGCCATTGGGGCAGTCACCCAGTACTTC.

The chain is built from TRBV9 and TRBJ1-5; D not resolved. Trimming removed 0 bases from V and 4 bases from J, with 11 bases in between. This CDR3 comprises 15 residues. Germline V gene lookup returns CDR1 SGDLS and CDR2 YYNGEE. In nucleotides, the CDR3 is TGTGCCAGCAGCGTAGAGAGGGTGGGAAATCAGCCCCAGCATTTT. It codes for CASSVERVGNQPQHF.

This clone was recorded many times. In DNA form, the CDR3 reads TGCGCCAGCAGCCTTAGGGGCGGAGGCTACACCTTC. Amino acids: CASSLRGGGYTF. This chain connects TRBV4-1 to TRBJ1-2, with a possible D match to TRBD1 (5 bases). V shed 4 bases and J shed 8 bases, with 11 bases lying between them. The CDR3 loop spans 12 amino acids. Germline CDR1 and CDR2: MGHRA and YSYEKL.

As regards this clone: At the DNA level, this CDR3 is encoded by other sequences in the same sample as well. The V call is TRBV19, the J call TRBJ1-2; D gene uncertain. This CDR3 is built from 13 residues. V gave up 1 base and J gave up 4 bases, with 7 bases separating them. CDR1 and CDR2 (germline): LNHDA, SQIVND (reference sequence). For the CDR3, the DNA is TGTGCCAGTAGTATAGGCCGGGTCTATGGCTACACCTTC. This encodes CASSIGRVYGYTF. Full variable domain (outside the CDR3, taken from reference TRBV19 and TRBJ1-2): DGGITQSPKYLFRKEGQNVTLSCEQNLNHDAMYWYRQDPGQGLRLIYYSQIVNDFQKGDIAEGYSVSREKKESFPLTVTSAQKNPTAFYLCASSIGRVYGYTFGSGTRLTVV.

The chain has TRBV15 and TRBJ1-1, with D possibly TRBD1 on 6 matching bases. The CDR3 covers 15 residues. Trimming removed 1 base at V and 3 bases at J, with 12 bases between. The germline CDR1 and CDR2 sequences are LNHNV and YYDKDF (reference sequence). DNA of the CDR3: TGTGCCACCAGCAGAGTCGGGGGGCAGGACACTGAAGCTTTCTTT. Translating it yields CATSRVGGQDTEAFF.

V gene TRBV7-2 combines with J gene TRBJ2-7, with 9 nucleotides matching TRBD2. The CDR3 is 15 residues long. Germline CDR1 reads SGHTA; CDR2 reads FQGNSA. Trimming at V came to 3 bases and at J to 3 bases, leaving 6 bases not matched to a gene. CDR3: CASSLIAGEGYEQYF. CDR3 DNA sequence: TGTGCCAGCAGCTTGATAGCGGGAGAGGGCTACGAGCAGTACTTC.

The chain has TRBV5-6 and TRBJ2-6; D is perhaps TRBD1 (6 bases). The CDR3 spans 17 residues. Germline loops: CDR1 SGHDT, CDR2 YYEEEE. V was clipped by 3 bases and J by 4 bases, with 17 bases between them. The CDR3 sequence: CASSWPGHPSGANVLTF. CDR3 in DNA: TGTGCCAGCAGCTGGCCGGGACACCCATCCGGGGCCAACGTCCTGACTTTC.

A single count supports this clone. This chain joins TRBV28 and TRBJ1-1; D remains unclear. This CDR3 is built from 16 residues. With 3 bases removed from V and 8 bases from J, the gap between germline ends came to 22 bases. Germline V gene data show CDR1 as MDHEN and CDR2 as SYDVKM. This CDR3 is CASSFGPLRYGEEAFF. The CDR3 DNA reads TGTGCCAGCAGTTTTGGCCCCCTCAGGTATGGTGAGGAAGCTTTCTTT.

This chain uses TRBV9 with TRBJ2-7; 9 bases line up with TRBD1. J was trimmed by 4 bases and V by 4 bases; bases with no gene match: 6. This CDR3 is built from 14 residues. Germline values: CDR1 SGDLS, CDR2 YYNGEE. The CDR3 nucleotides are TGTGCCAGCAGCAAAACAGGGGGCTTTTACGAGCAGTACTTC. Translating gives CASSKTGGFYEQYF. The full variable domain, in which reference TRBV9 and TRBJ2-7 provide the parts outside the CDR3, is DSGVTQTPKHLITATGQRVTLRCSPRSGDLSVYWYQQSLDQGLQFLIQYYNGEERAKGNILERFSAQQFPDLHSELNLSSLELGDSALYFCASSKTGGFYEQYFGPGTRLTVT.

A single count supports this clone. The chain employs TRBV9 and TRBJ2-1; TRBD2 is a possible D gene (6 bases). The germline gives CDR1 SGDLS, CDR2 YYNGEE. V lost 2 bases, J lost 5 bases, and 14 bases lay in between. There are 15 residues in the CDR3. CDR3 sequence: CASSVGGGSNNEQFF. DNA of the CDR3: TGTGCCAGCAGCGTGGGGGGTGGGAGTAACAATGAGCAGTTCTTC.

This chain joins TRBV20-1 and TRBJ2-7; no reliable D call. The V and J ends lost 6 bases and 7 bases respectively, with 13 bases between them. In germline, CDR1 is DFQATT, CDR2 SNEGSKA (reference sequence). This CDR3 contains 11 residues. The CDR3 is CSAMFYGEQYF. CDR3 DNA: TGCAGTGCAATGTTTTACGGGGAGCAGTACTTC.

The J gene is TRBJ1-3, the V gene TRBV9; 8 bases map to TRBD1. The CDR3 consists of 14 residues. V lost 5 bases to trimming and J lost 2 bases; unmatched junction nucleotides: 3. Germline-derived CDR1 and CDR2 are SGDLS and YYNGEE. The CDR3 DNA is TGTGCCAGCAGTCAGGGGGCGCCTGGAAACACCATATATTTT. Its translation is CASSQGAPGNTIYF.

The rearrangement uses TRBV29-1 and TRBJ1-2; no reliable D call. This CDR3 is built from 13 residues. Germline values: CDR1 SQVTM, CDR2 ANQGSEA. Trimming took 3 bases from V and 2 from J, leaving 10 bases between them. The CDR3 nucleotides are TGCAGCGTTGAGGGTACAGAGAACTATGGCTACACCTTC. It encodes CSVEGTENYGYTF. Using reference TRBV29-1 and TRBJ1-2 for the parts outside the CDR3, the full variable domain is SAVISQKPSRDICQRGTSLTIQCQVDSQVTMMFWYRQQPGQSLTLIATANQGSEATYESGFVIDKFPISRPNLTFSTLTVSNMSPEDSSIYLCSVEGTENYGYTFGSGTRLTVV.

The chain has TRBV5-1 and TRBJ2-3, with a tentative D call TRBD2 (6 bases). This CDR3 region has 15 residues. The V gene's germline CDR1 is SGHRS and CDR2 YFSETQ. The ends were cut back, 5 bases at V and 4 bases at J, with 17 bases in the middle. This chain's CDR3 is CASSFSSGPSDTQYF. The CDR3 DNA sequence: TGCGCCAGCAGTTTTTCGAGCGGGCCTTCAGATACGCAGTATTTT.

DNA of the CDR3: TGTGCCAGCAGCGTAGGAACAGTTCCCGATGGCTACACCTTC. This encodes CASSVGTVPDGYTF. The V call is TRBV9, the J call TRBJ1-2, with D uncertain. Trimming stripped 0 bases from V and 6 bases from J, with 12 bases between. Germline-derived CDR1 and CDR2 are SGDLS and YYNGEE. There are 14 residues in the CDR3.

In DNA, the CDR3 is TGTGCCAGCAGCGTAGGTCCGGGTGAAAAACTGTTTTTT. It is translated as CASSVGPGEKLFF. The V and J genes are TRBV9 and TRBJ1-4, with D uncertain. The CDR3 is made up of 13 amino acids. Germline V gene sequence: CDR1 SGDLS, CDR2 YYNGEE. Trimming pared 0 bases from V and 7 bases from J, leaving 7 bases between.

The genes are TRBV7-2 and TRBJ2-5; D unresolved. CDR3 length equals 14 residues. In germline, CDR1 is SGHTA, CDR2 FQGNSA. The V end was cut by 6 bases, the J end by 1 base, with 12 bases between. The CDR3: CASRFYGSQETQYF. CDR3 nucleotide sequence: TGTGCCAGCAGGTTTTACGGGTCCCAAGAGACCCAGTACTTC. Looking up the rest from reference TRBV7-2 and TRBJ2-5 gives the full variable domain: GAGVSQSPSNKVTEKGKDVELRCDPISGHTALYWYRQSLGQGLEFLIYFQGNSAPDKSGLPSDRFSAERTGGSVSTLTIQRTQQEDSAVYLCASRFYGSQETQYFGPGTRLLVL.

The chain joins TRBV7-2 to TRBJ1-5; 9 nucleotides agree with TRBD1. V lost 3 bases to trimming and J lost 3 bases; unmatched junction nucleotides: 9. In germline, CDR1 is SGHTA, CDR2 FQGNSA. CDR3 length equals 17 residues. CDR3 residues: CASSLGTGKRPNQPQHF. In DNA form, the CDR3 reads TGTGCCAGCAGCTTGGGGACAGGGAAGAGACCCAATCAGCCCCAGCATTTT.

The chain couples TRBV5-1 to TRBJ1-1; 8 bases are shared with TRBD1. Germline trimming cut 2 bases from V and 5 bases from J; bases unmatched to any gene: 5. Germline values: CDR1 SGHRS, CDR2 YFSETQ. The CDR3 has 14 amino acids. The CDR3: CASSFQGAETEAFF. As DNA, the CDR3 is TGCGCCAGCAGCTTTCAGGGGGCAGAGACTGAAGCTTTCTTT.

V is TRBV2 and J is TRBJ2-3, with D perhaps TRBD1 (6 bases). CDR1 and CDR2 from the germline V gene are SNHLY and FYNNEI. The CDR3 has 14 residues. V was cut by 3 bases and J by 6 bases, with 13 bases left in between. CDR3 in amino acids: CASSENWGPDTQYF. The DNA for the CDR3 is TGTGCCAGCAGTGAGAATTGGGGGCCGGATACGCAGTATTTT.

The chain employs TRBV11-2 and TRBJ1-1; D is perhaps TRBD1 (6 bases). Germline values: CDR1 SGHAT, CDR2 FQNNGV. The CDR3 is made up of 14 amino acids. The germline V and J ends were trimmed by 4 bases and 2 bases, with 11 bases remaining between them. CDR3 coding DNA: TGTGCCAGCAGCTCGATGACAGGTAACACTGAAGCTTTCTTT. It encodes CASSSMTGNTEAFF.

The V call is TRBV3-1 (or the pseudogene TRBV3-2), the J call TRBJ2-7; 10 nucleotides agree with TRBD2. Trimming at V came to 0 bases and at J to 3 bases, leaving 17 bases not matched to a gene. This CDR3 comprises 20 residues. Germline loops: CDR1 LGHDT, CDR2 YNNKEL (reference sequence). The CDR3: CASSQEGFVAGGSRNYEQYF. The CDR3 nucleotides read TGTGCCAGCAGCCAAGAAGGTTTTGTAGCGGGAGGTAGTAGAAACTACGAGCAGTACTTC.

V usage is TRBV5-6 and J usage is TRBJ1-1, with D possibly being TRBD1 (6 bases). There are 14 residues in the CDR3. Germline V CDR1 and CDR2: SGHDT, YYEEEE. V lost 5 bases and J 1 base, leaving 12 bases between the germline ends. In DNA form, the CDR3 reads TGTGCCAGCAGACATCAGGGGTGGAACACTGAAGCTTTCTTT. This codes for CASRHQGWNTEAFF.

V and J are TRBV5-1 and TRBJ2-7; 7 bases align to TRBD1. Trimming removed 4 bases from V and 2 bases from J; junction bases left unmatched: 12. This CDR3 contains 16 residues. The germline V gene encodes CDR1 SGHRS and CDR2 YFSETQ. CDR3 in DNA: TGCGCCAGCAGCGGAACAGGGGTCGCACCCACCTACGAGCAGTACTTC. This translates into CASSGTGVAPTYEQYF.

The V call is TRBV6-5, the J call TRBJ1-6, with 7 bases identical to TRBD1. This CDR3 has 13 residues. Germline assignment: CDR1 MNHEY and CDR2 SVGAGI. V was pared by 7 bases and J by 6 bases, with 3 bases of the junction left unmatched. CDR3 region: CASKPGGNSPLHF. The CDR3, as DNA: TGTGCCAGCAAACCAGGGGGTAATTCACCCCTCCACTTT.

The rearrangement uses TRBV28 and TRBJ2-7; TRBD1 matches 8 bases. The length of the CDR3 is 18 residues. The germline V gene encodes CDR1 MDHEN and CDR2 SYDVKM. V was clipped by 6 bases and J by 0 bases; unmatched bases: 16. The CDR3 protein is CASRPGTGMRRSSYEQYF. The DNA of the CDR3 is TGTGCCAGCAGACCCGGGACAGGCATGAGGAGGAGCTCCTACGAGCAGTACTTC.

Here the CDR3 DNA reads TGTGCCAGCAGACGGGACAGGTTAGAAAAACTGTTTTTT. Translated: CASRRDRLEKLFF. The chain employs TRBV6-5 and TRBJ1-4; 8 nucleotides agree with TRBD1. This CDR3 has 13 residues. J gave up 8 bases and V 6 bases, and 5 bases lay outside the gene matches. The V gene's germline CDR1 is MNHEY and CDR2 SVGAGI.

J is TRBJ2-5 and V is TRBV21-1; TRBD2 was called by the table and not checked on the DNA. TRBV21-1 is labeled a pseudogene. The CDR3 is 15 residues long. CDR3 residues: CASSKGGGGQETQYF. The CDR3 region has the DNA TGTGCCAGCAGCAAAGGGGGCGGGGGGCAAGAGACCCAGTACTTC.

There are a few counts of this clone. The chain carries TRBV9 and TRBJ2-2, with 8 nucleotides matching TRBD2. Germline CDR1 is SGDLS and CDR2 is YYNGEE. V trimming: 0 bases; J trimming: 4 bases; junction bases outside the gene matches: 5. The CDR3 spans 16 residues. The CDR3 protein is CASSVVDSGITGELFF. The CDR3 bases are TGTGCCAGCAGCGTAGTTGATAGCGGGATCACCGGGGAGCTGTTTTTT.